This T cell receptor (beta chain) derives from a study of regulatory T cells in long-lasting Graves disease. TCR beta libraries were built with iRepertoire HTBI primers and Arm-PCR of CDR3 regions. TCRdb ran MiXCR on the multiplex PCR reads and lists one entry per CDR3 protein. The repertoire includes 550,000 to 650,000 distinct CDR3 sequences, more than 15% of them detected once, and about 12% sits in the top ten. Germline V gene sequence: CDR1 LGHDT, CDR2 YNNKEL (reference sequence). Germline trimming cut 4 bases from V and 4 bases from J; bases unmatched to any gene: 6. This CDR3 region has 16 residues. The sample's time point: newly diagnosed GD, antithyroid drugs for less than 3 months. Generation of the TCR library employed RNA extracted from PBMCs. These records were also assigned to another study, of T cells in Graves' hyperthyroidism and ophthalmopathy.

This sequence was found in a young man with Graves disease. V gene TRBV3-1 combines with J gene TRBJ2-3, with TRBD1 matching 12 bases. The sample consisted of peripheral blood mononuclear cells (PBMCs), taken at new diagnosis, from a patient treated with antithyroid drugs. CDR3 region: CASSLVGTGGSDTQYF. The CDR3 coding sequence is TGTGCCAGCAGCCTCGTAGGGACAGGGGGCTCAGATACGCAGTATTTT.